This T cell receptor (beta chain) derives from a study of post-analysis software for immune sequencing data. cDNA libraries of TCR beta carried unique molecular identifiers. Each CDR3 protein gets one entry after TCRdb re-called the PCR reads with MiXCR. Here the sample spans about 460,000 distinct CDR3 sequences, less than 45% being singletons. Only a few counts were recorded for this clonotype. Its target is unknown. The CDR3 contains 17 residues. The V and J ends lost 1 base and 0 bases, in that order; junction bases with no gene match: 6. Germline V gene data show CDR1 as DFQATT and CDR2 as SNEGSKA (reference sequence). Study-wide results and caveats: Patients used about five TRBV segments, including TRBV5-6, TRBV5-1 and TRBV20-1, more often than controls. Patients with multiple sclerosis recorded significantly lower normalized Chao1 diversity than controls, the study found.

The chain joins TRBV20-1 to TRBJ2-1; 10 bases match TRBD1. Sequencing was performed on blood. This TCR derives from a girl aged 10 to 17 with multiple sclerosis. CDR3 nucleotides: TGCAGTGCTAGAGGTGGGACAGGGGAGGTCTCCTACAATGAGCAGTTCTTC. The encoded protein is CSARGGTGEVSYNEQFF.